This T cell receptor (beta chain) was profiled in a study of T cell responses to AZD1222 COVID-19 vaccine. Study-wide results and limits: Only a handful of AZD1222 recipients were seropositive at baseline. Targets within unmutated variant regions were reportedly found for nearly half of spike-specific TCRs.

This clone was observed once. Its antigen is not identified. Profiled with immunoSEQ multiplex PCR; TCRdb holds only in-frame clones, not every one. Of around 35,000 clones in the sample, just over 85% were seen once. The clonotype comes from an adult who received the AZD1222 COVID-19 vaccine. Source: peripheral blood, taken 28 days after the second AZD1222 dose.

This CDR3 reads CASSESIGGGYEAFF. In DNA form, the CDR3 reads TGTGCCAGCAGTGAAAGTATTGGGGGAGGATACGAAGCTTTCTTT. The chain combines TRBV2 with TRBJ1-1, with D maybe TRBD1 (5 bases). CDR1 and CDR2 (germline): SNHLY, FYNNEI. This CDR3 contains 15 residues. Trimming took 2 bases from V and 8 from J, leaving 18 bases between them.